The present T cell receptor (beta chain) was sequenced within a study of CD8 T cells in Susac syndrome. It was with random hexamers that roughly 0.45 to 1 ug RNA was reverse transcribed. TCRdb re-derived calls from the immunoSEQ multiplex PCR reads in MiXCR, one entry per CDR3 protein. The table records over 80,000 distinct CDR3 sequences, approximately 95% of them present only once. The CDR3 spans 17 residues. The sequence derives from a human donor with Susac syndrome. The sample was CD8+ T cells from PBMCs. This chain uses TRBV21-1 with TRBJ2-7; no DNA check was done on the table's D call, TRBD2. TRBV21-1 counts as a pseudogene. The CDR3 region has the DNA TGTGCCAGCAGCAAATTAGTCCCCTCGATAGGGCCCAACGAGCAGTACTTC. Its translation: CASSKLVPSIGPNEQYF.